A single sample gave rise to the 21 T cell receptor beta chains below, sequenced in a study of T cells in Graves' hyperthyroidism and ophthalmopathy (dated 2019 in TCRdb). The library relied on multiplex PCR. These reads were obtained on an Illumina HiSeq 2000. The TCR beta CDR3 regions were amplified from the RNA transcripts. The first round of RT-PCR for the TCR CDR3 was performed with the HTBI primer set and the Qiagen OneStep RT-PCR kit. Through fastp at Q25 and MiXCR, TCRdb rebuilt clones from the public reads, retaining in-frame beta chains. Rows with one shared CDR3 protein collapse into an entry with the most common genes and DNA. This sample comprises just over 550,000 distinct CDR3 sequences, 46% of them detected only once. The biggest ten clones account for about 7.9% of the sample. The material sequenced was peripheral blood or thyroid tissue (not recorded which). Receptors originate from a woman younger than 30 with Graves' hyperthyroidism. Donor details come from another sample of the same person, matched by shared clones.

This clonotype was recorded at least ten times. The rearrangement links TRBV10-3 to TRBJ1-1; D gene ambiguous. The CDR3 spans 14 residues. Germline CDR1 and CDR2: ENHRY and SYGVKD. V lost 6 bases and J 0 bases, leaving 11 bases between the germline ends. The CDR3 region is CAIRPWVLNTEAFF. The CDR3, as DNA: TGTGCCATCAGGCCCTGGGTCCTGAACACTGAAGCTTTCTTT.

This clonotype was counted a few times. V and J are TRBV7-9 and TRBJ2-5, with TRBD2 matching over 13 bases. Germline V gene sequence: CDR1 SEHNR, CDR2 FQNEAQ (reference sequence). With 3 bases clipped from V and 1 base from J, the junction kept 5 bases outside the gene matches. This CDR3 has 17 residues. The CDR3: CASSFPRTSGSQETQYF. The CDR3 DNA reads TGTGCCAGCAGCTTCCCCCGGACTAGCGGGAGCCAAGAGACCCAGTACTTC.

Concerning this clonotype: One junction end does not reproduce the germline sequence, and a read error may be involved. The rearrangement joins TRBV5-1 to TRBJ2-7, with 10 bases matching TRBD1. CDR3 length: 14 residues. The germline CDR1 and CDR2 sequences are SGHRS and YFSETQ. The CDR3 sequence: CAGSYDRGRDEQYF. The CDR3 DNA is TGCGCCGGCAGTTACGACAGGGGGCGCGACGAGCAGTACTTC.

On this clonotype itself: The junction departs from germline at one end; a sequencing error may be responsible. The gene calls are TRBV11-2 and TRBJ2-3, with TRBD2 matching over 9 bases. Per the germline V gene, CDR1 is SGHAT and CDR2 is FQNNGV. The CDR3 totals 16 residues. This CDR3 is CAGSFQASGATDTQYF. The CDR3, as DNA: TGTGCCGGCAGCTTCCAGGCTAGCGGGGCCACAGATACGCAGTATTTT.

The V call is TRBV10-1, the J call TRBJ2-5; D not certain. V lost 10 bases to trimming and J lost 0 bases, with 9 bases between them. The CDR3 is 12 amino acids. Germline V gene data show CDR1 as WNHNN and CDR2 as SYGVQD (reference sequence). Here the CDR3 DNA reads TGCGCCAACCCAATCTACCAAGAGACCCAGTACTTC. This sequence encodes CANPIYQETQYF.

Points on this clonotype: A much larger clone is a single base away; this may be a read error. The chain combines TRBV24-1 with TRBJ1-2; TRBD1 aligns across 7 bases. The CDR3 consists of 14 residues. After removal of 4 bases from V and 6 bases from J, the junction contained 7 bases not matched to a gene. The germline V gene encodes CDR1 KGHDR and CDR2 SFDVKD. The CDR3 region has the DNA TGTGCCACCAGTGACTCCGGGACAGCCCATGGCTACACCTTC. Translation: CATSDSGTAHGYTF.

Remarks on this clonotype: Being one base from a much bigger clone, this may be a read error. This chain links TRBV29-1 with TRBJ2-7, with 10 bases aligning to TRBD2. The CDR3 consists of 13 residues. Germline-derived CDR1 and CDR2 are SQVTM and ANQGSEA. CDR3 sequence (DNA): TGCAGCGTTGAGAGCGGGAGGGGCCACGAGCAGCACTTC. It translates to CSVESGRGHEQHF.

With regard to this clonotype: This may arise from a read error, as a much more abundant clone is one base away. The rearrangement links TRBV7-2 to TRBJ2-5, with D hard to call. The CDR3 is 14 amino acids. V was trimmed by 2 bases and J by 5 bases, leaving 12 bases between them. CDR1 and CDR2 (germline): SGHTA, FQGNSA. In DNA, the CDR3 is TGTGCCAGCAGCTTATACCCGGTAGGGGAGACCCAGTACTTC. Its protein product is CASSLYPVGETQYF. The full variable domain, rest sourced from reference TRBV7-2 and TRBJ2-5, is GAGVSQSPSNKVTEKGKDVELRCDPISGHTALYWYRQSLGQGLEFLIYFQGNSAPDKSGLPSDRFSAERTGGSVSTLTIQRTQQEDSAVYLCASSLYPVGETQYFGPGTRLLVL.

This clonotype occurred many times. The chain combines TRBV7-2 with TRBJ1-2; possible D gene TRBD1, 6 bases. CDR1 is SGHTA, CDR2 FQGNSA, per germline. V dropped 4 bases and J dropped 1 base, with 13 bases sitting between them. CDR3 length: 15 residues. Written as DNA, the CDR3 is TGTGCCAGCAGCTCAGACAGGACGGTTAACTATGGCTACACCTTC. It encodes CASSSDRTVNYGYTF.

There are a few counts of this clonotype. This chain's CDR3 is CASSDRGVYGYTF. In DNA, the CDR3 is TGTGCCAGTAGCGACAGGGGGGTATATGGCTACACCTTC. The chain employs TRBV19 and TRBJ1-2, with 9 bases fitting TRBD1. The junction had 4 bases not matched to a gene; V was cut back by 6 bases and J by 5 bases. In germline, CDR1 is LNHDA, CDR2 SQIVND (reference sequence). This CDR3 has 13 residues.

This clonotype was seen repeatedly, ten times or more. The chain links TRBV7-6 to TRBJ2-7; no reliable D call. This CDR3 region has 12 residues. CDR1 is SGHVS and CDR2 is FNYEAQ in the germline V gene. Trimming took off 5 bases at V and 7 bases at J, with 12 bases between the two ends. CDR3: CASSQVGGEQYF. CDR3 sequence (DNA): TGTGCCAGCAGCCAAGTAGGTGGGGAGCAGTACTTC.

J is TRBJ1-1 and V is TRBV18; a possible D gene is TRBD1 (6 bases). In germline, CDR1 is KGHSH, CDR2 LQKENI. The CDR3 sequence is 13 residues long. Between the trimmed V and J ends, which lost 6 bases and 4 bases, there was a span of 12 bases. The CDR3 spells CASSGAGSTEAFF. CDR3 bases: TGTGCCAGCTCGGGGGCAGGGAGCACTGAAGCTTTCTTT.

This clonotype showed up just a few times. The rearrangement uses TRBV6-5 and TRBJ1-5; no reliable D call. Germline V lookup: CDR1 MNHEY, CDR2 SVGAGI. The CDR3 is made up of 13 amino acids. Trimming took off 2 bases at V and 3 bases at J, with 5 bases between the two ends. The CDR3 sequence: CASSYLHNQPQHF. The CDR3 DNA sequence: TGTGCCAGCAGTTACCTCCACAATCAGCCCCAGCATTTT.

This clonotype was observed a few times. The rearrangement links TRBV20-1 to TRBJ2-7; 8 bases agree with TRBD2. The length of the CDR3 is 13 residues. Germline V lookup: CDR1 DFQATT, CDR2 SNEGSKA (reference sequence). After removal of 6 bases from V and 6 bases from J, the junction contained 10 bases not matched to a gene. CDR3 sequence: CSAPGTRLREQYF. The CDR3 DNA reads TGCAGTGCCCCCGGGACTAGGCTCCGCGAGCAGTACTTC.

The chain joins TRBV19 to TRBJ1-3, with D unclear. The germline V and J ends were trimmed by 0 bases and 0 bases, with 12 bases remaining between them. Germline lookup yields CDR1 LNHDA and CDR2 SQIVND (reference sequence). The CDR3 covers 17 residues. CDR3 amino acids: CASSIDPPRASGNTIYF. The CDR3 region has the DNA TGTGCCAGTAGTATAGATCCCCCTCGGGCCTCTGGAAACACCATATATTTT.

This clonotype was seen repeatedly, ten times or more. The V call is TRBV7-3, the J call TRBJ2-5; no firm D call. CDR3 length equals 13 residues. Germline lookup yields CDR1 SGHTA and CDR2 FQGTGA. With 5 bases removed from V and 7 bases from J, the gap between germline ends came to 14 bases. This chain's CDR3 is CASSIGPDGTQYF. Written as DNA, the CDR3 is TGTGCCAGCAGCATCGGGCCAGACGGGACCCAGTACTTC.

The chain recombines TRBV29-1 with TRBJ1-2; a weak D match, TRBD1 (5 bases). CDR3 length: 12 residues. V was clipped by 4 bases and J by 4 bases, with 10 bases between them. Germline CDR1 and CDR2: SQVTM and ANQGSEA. The CDR3 sequence: CSVAGGGYGYTF. The CDR3 nucleotides read TGCAGCGTTGCTGGTGGGGGCTATGGCTACACCTTC.

The sample holds a few counts of this clonotype. The chain uses TRBV14 and TRBJ1-6; tentative D call: TRBD1 (6 bases). The ends were cut back, 0 bases at V and 11 bases at J, with 11 bases in the middle. The CDR3 is 14 residues long. CDR1 is SGHDN and CDR2 is FVKESK in the germline V gene. The CDR3 DNA follows: TGTGCCAGCAGCCAAGACAGGGGACGGGCACCCCTCCACTTT. This codes for CASSQDRGRAPLHF.

This clonotype came up a few times. J is TRBJ2-7 and V is TRBV20-1; TRBD2 matches at 10 bases. Germline V gene sequence: CDR1 DFQATT, CDR2 SNEGSKA (reference sequence). This CDR3 spans 16 amino acids. V was pared by 1 base and J by 0 bases, with 6 bases of the junction left unmatched. In DNA, the CDR3 is TGCAGTGCTAGAGCATCCGGGACTAGCGACTCCTACGAGCAGTACTTC. Amino acids: CSARASGTSDSYEQYF.

This clonotype showed up just once. A much more abundant neighbour one base away suggests this may be a read error. This sequence joins TRBV29-1 and TRBJ1-1; 12 bases align to TRBD1. CDR1 is SQVTM, CDR2 ANQGSEA, per germline. V lost 6 bases to trimming and J lost 5 bases; unmatched junction nucleotides: 4. There are 13 residues in the CDR3. The CDR3 DNA sequence: TGCAGCGTGGGACAGGGGGCATGGACTGAAGCTTTCTTT. This gives the protein CSVGQGAWTEAFF.

This sequence joins TRBV19 and TRBJ2-5; 15 positions match TRBD2. CDR1 is LNHDA, CDR2 SQIVND, per germline (reference sequence). With V trimmed by 6 bases and J by 5 bases, 10 bases remained unmatched. The CDR3 has 17 amino acids. The CDR3 is CASRALGLAGGGETQYF. The CDR3 DNA sequence: TGTGCCAGTAGGGCCTTAGGACTAGCGGGAGGGGGGGAGACCCAGTACTTC.